What follows describes a single T cell receptor beta chain. Its antigen remains unknown. The data derive from a study of T cells expressing NK-cell markers. The wider study: It was sorted CD3+CD56+NKG2C+, CD3+CD56+NKG2C- and CD3+CD56-NKG2C+ T cells that supplied the TCR beta repertoires. Seven of the eight sequenced donors were HCMV-seropositive; one was seronegative. Study-wide results and caveats: Dominant NKG2C+ clonotypes accounted for roughly 1.0-7.0% of CD8+ T cells in about six donors. The same clonotypes also predominated in the CD3+CD56-NKG2C+ fraction of several donors.

TCRdb re-called the 5' RACE reads and gives one entry per CDR3 protein, without DNA. The clone table shows fewer than 400,000 distinct CDR3 sequences, with the ten largest holding about 5.2%. This CDR3 is built from 12 residues. The germline V gene encodes CDR1 MNHEY and CDR2 SMNVEV (reference sequence). The sequence came from a man between 18 and 69 years old in good health. The material sequenced was blood T cells: a sorted CD56 or NKG2C T cell subset, CD4+ or CD8+ T cells, or bulk PBMC T cells (not recorded which). The V call is TRBV27, the J call TRBJ1-4. CDR3 region: CASRQRDEKLFF.